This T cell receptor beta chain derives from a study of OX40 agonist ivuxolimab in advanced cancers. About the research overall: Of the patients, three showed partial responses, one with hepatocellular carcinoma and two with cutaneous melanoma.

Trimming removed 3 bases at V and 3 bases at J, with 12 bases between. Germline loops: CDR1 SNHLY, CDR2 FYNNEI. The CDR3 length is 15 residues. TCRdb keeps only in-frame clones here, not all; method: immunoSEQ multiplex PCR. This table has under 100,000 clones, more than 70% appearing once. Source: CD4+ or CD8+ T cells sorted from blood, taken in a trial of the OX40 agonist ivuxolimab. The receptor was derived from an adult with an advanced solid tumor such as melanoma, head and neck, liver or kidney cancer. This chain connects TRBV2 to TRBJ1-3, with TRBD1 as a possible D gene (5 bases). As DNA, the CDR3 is TGTGCCAGCAGTGACCGGGGCGGGGATGGAAACACCATATATTTT. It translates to CASSDRGGDGNTIYF.